The next 3 T cell receptor beta chains were all read from a single sample in a study of OX40 agonist ivuxolimab in advanced cancers. Sequenced by immunoSEQ multiplex PCR; TCRdb stores in-frame clones only, minus some. The data contain 54,000 or so clones, nearly 85% of them seen just once; the ten biggest clones take up approximately 2%. The sequencing here drew on CD4+ or CD8+ T cells sorted from blood, taken in a trial of the OX40 agonist ivuxolimab. The receptors originated from an adult with an advanced solid tumor such as melanoma, head and neck, liver or kidney cancer.

Only a few counts were recorded for this clone. The V call is TRBV4-1, the J call TRBJ2-5; 7 bases fit TRBD1. CDR3 length: 15 amino acids. Germline CDR1 MGHRA, CDR2 YSYEKL. Germline trimming cut 2 bases from V and 5 bases from J; bases unmatched to any gene: 8. The CDR3 DNA reads as TGCGCCAGCAGCCAACCGGGACAGTCCGGGGAGACCCAGTACTTC. Amino acid sequence: CASSQPGQSGETQYF.

This clone came up a few times. V usage is TRBV6-1 and J usage is TRBJ2-7, with TRBD1 matching 9 bases. CDR3 size: 15 residues. Germline loops: CDR1 MNHNS, CDR2 SASEGT. V shed 6 bases and J 2 bases; nucleotides not matched to a gene: 8. CDR3 DNA: TGTGCCAGCAGATTCGGGACAGGGTATCCCTACGAGCAGTACTTC. Its translation: CASRFGTGYPYEQYF.

The V call is TRBV10-3, the J call TRBJ2-1; D might be TRBD2 (7 bases). The CDR3 has 14 amino acids. Germline-derived CDR1 and CDR2 are ENHRY and SYGVKD. Trimming stripped 4 bases from V and 5 bases from J, with 12 bases between. The CDR3 loop is CAISALGGDNEQFF. The CDR3 nucleotides are TGTGCCATCAGTGCTTTAGGGGGGGACAATGAGCAGTTCTTC.